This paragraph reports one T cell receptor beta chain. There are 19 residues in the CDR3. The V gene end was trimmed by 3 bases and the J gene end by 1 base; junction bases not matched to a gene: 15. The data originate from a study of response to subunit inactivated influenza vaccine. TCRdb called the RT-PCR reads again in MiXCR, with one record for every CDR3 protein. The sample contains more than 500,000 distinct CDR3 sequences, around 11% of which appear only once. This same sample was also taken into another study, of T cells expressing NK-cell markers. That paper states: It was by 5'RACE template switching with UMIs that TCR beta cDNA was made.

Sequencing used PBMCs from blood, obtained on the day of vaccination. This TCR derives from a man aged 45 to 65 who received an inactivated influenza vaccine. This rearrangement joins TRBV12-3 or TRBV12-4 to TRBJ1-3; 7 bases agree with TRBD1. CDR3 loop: CASSLSILRGQESGNTIYF. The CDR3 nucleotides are TGTGCCAGCAGTTTGTCCATCCTAAGAGGACAGGAGTCTGGAAACACCATATATTTT.